The rows below give T cell receptor beta chains drawn from one sample of a study of T cells after yellow fever vaccination. TCRdb itself ran the 5' RACE reads through MiXCR, one entry per CDR3 protein. Here the sample spans 250,000 to 350,000 distinct CDR3 sequences, 6.8% being singletons. Sequences were derived from PBMCs, sampled approximately 40 days after the first yellow fever vaccination. Receptors originate from a young man who received the YFV17D yellow fever vaccine. Both conserved end residues are part of each CDR3. The D gene is left open where the match is weak. Only part of the rows carry a size: once, few, many, or a class if the clone is expanded.

D gene,J gene,clone size,V gene,CDR3 protein,CDR3 DNA
NA,TRBJ1-2,many,TRBV15,CATSRARGNYGYTF,TGTGCCACCAGCAGAGCCAGGGGCAACTATGGCTACACCTTC
TRBD2,TRBJ2-1,once,TRBV3-1,CATTQDLGLAGSYNEQFF,TGTGCCACCACCCAAGATCTCGGCCTAGCGGGGAGCTACAATGAGCAGTTCTTC
NA,TRBJ1-1,NA,TRBV2,CASSEMVGNTEAFF,TGTGCCAGCAGTGAAATGGTGGGGAACACTGAAGCTTTCTTT
TRBD1,TRBJ1-2,few,TRBV25-1,CASSVGQGNYGYTF,TGTGCCAGCAGTGTCGGACAGGGCAACTATGGCTACACCTTC
NA,TRBJ1-3,NA,TRBV7-2,CASSLRQAISGNTIYF,TGTGCCAGCAGCCTCCGACAGGCCATCTCTGGAAACACCATATATTTT
NA,TRBJ2-7,few,TRBV5-4,CASSLSGGRSSYEQYF,TGTGCCAGCAGCTTGAGTGGAGGCAGGAGCTCCTACGAGCAGTACTTC
NA,TRBJ2-3,NA,TRBV7-8,CASSLSTGRTDTQYF,TGTGCCAGCAGCTTAAGTACAGGGCGAACAGATACGCAGTATTTT
NA,TRBJ1-1,many,TRBV7-2,CASSPRGRAEAFF,TGTGCCAGCAGCCCACGGGGTCGCGCTGAAGCTTTCTTT
TRBD1,TRBJ2-6,few,TRBV5-5,CASTLTTGGQSVLTF,TGTGCCAGCACCCTGACCACAGGGGGGCAAAGCGTCCTGACTTTC
NA,TRBJ2-3,many,TRBV10-3,CAISTRSGPYNTQYF,TGTGCCATCAGTACGAGATCGGGGCCCTACAATACGCAGTATTTT
TRBD2,TRBJ2-5,many,TRBV20-1,CSAFSGEETQYF,TGCAGTGCTTTTAGCGGGGAGGAGACCCAGTACTTC
TRBD1,TRBJ2-7,few,TRBV20-1,CSALEVGQTFFEQYF,TGCAGTGCCCTAGAAGTGGGACAGACTTTTTTCGAGCAGTACTTC
NA,TRBJ2-1,NA,TRBV4-2,CASSQVRAEGGNEQFF,TGTGCCAGCAGCCAAGTTCGGGCGGAGGGGGGCAATGAGCAGTTCTTC
NA,TRBJ1-1,few,TRBV5-1,CASSFDSGGNTEAFF,TGCGCCAGCAGCTTCGACAGCGGCGGGAACACTGAAGCTTTCTTT
NA,TRBJ2-1,few,TRBV24-1,CATSPRWYNEQFF,TGTGCCACCAGTCCCCGGTGGTACAATGAGCAGTTCTTC
NA,TRBJ1-1,many,TRBV5-1,CASSLNGGNTEAFF,TGCGCCAGCAGCTTGAACGGGGGAAACACTGAAGCTTTCTTT
TRBD1,TRBJ1-2,many,TRBV4-3,CASSQRETGGYYGYTF,TGCGCCAGCAGCCAAAGGGAGACAGGGGGATACTATGGCTACACCTTC
NA,TRBJ1-1,NA,TRBV5-1,CASSYDGGNTEAFF,TGCGCCAGCAGCTATGACGGGGGTAACACTGAAGCTTTCTTT
TRBD1,TRBJ1-2,many,TRBV7-8,CASSRDSYGYTF,TGTGCCAGCAGCAGGGACAGCTATGGCTACACCTTC
NA,TRBJ2-1,many,TRBV7-2,CASSPGPLAYNEQFF,TGTGCCAGCAGCCCGGGCCCCCTAGCCTACAATGAGCAGTTCTTC
NA,TRBJ1-6,NA,TRBV27,CASSLGGHWGNSPLHF,TGTGCCAGCAGTTTAGGGGGGCATTGGGGAAATTCACCCCTCCACTTT
TRBD1,TRBJ2-5,many,TRBV5-1,CASSGGTGGETQYF,TGCGCCAGCAGCGGGGGGACAGGGGGAGAGACCCAGTACTTC
NA,TRBJ1-1,many,TRBV20-1,CSADGRDTNTEAFF,TGCAGTGCTGACGGCAGGGATACGAACACTGAAGCTTTCTTT
TRBD1,TRBJ2-3,few,TRBV10-1,CASSTSDRGPDTQYF,TGCGCCAGCAGTACCTCGGACAGGGGGCCAGATACGCAGTATTTT
NA,TRBJ2-2,many,TRBV15,CATSRETASNTGELFF,TGTGCCACCAGCAGAGAAACAGCCTCTAACACCGGGGAGCTGTTTTTT
NA,TRBJ2-1,NA,TRBV12-3/TRBV12-4,CASSVIQARWRGEHEQFF,TGTGCCAGCAGTGTCATCCAAGCCCGATGGAGGGGGGAGCATGAGCAGTTCTTC
NA,TRBJ2-6,NA,TRBV5-1,CASSLERAGANVLTF,TGCGCCAGCAGCTTGGAACGGGCTGGGGCCAACGTCCTGACTTTC
TRBD1,TRBJ2-1,many,TRBV6-2/TRBV6-3,CASSSRGTGGNEQFF,TGTGCCAGCAGTTCACGTGGGACAGGGGGAAATGAGCAGTTCTTC
NA,TRBJ1-4,NA,TRBV14,CASSQDGASLNEKLFF,TGTGCCAGCAGCCAAGATGGCGCCAGCTTGAATGAAAAACTGTTTTTT
NA,TRBJ2-3,few,TRBV5-1,CASSYQTLVRGTDTQYF,TGCGCCAGCAGCTATCAAACCTTAGTACGGGGCACAGATACGCAGTATTTT
NA,TRBJ2-2,many,TRBV10-3,CAISSWPGTTDANTGELFF,TGTGCCATCAGCTCCTGGCCGGGAACGACAGACGCGAACACCGGGGAGCTGTTTTTT
NA,TRBJ2-3,many,TRBV12-3/TRBV12-4,CASSIPQGFNTQYF,TGTGCCAGCAGTATCCCACAGGGATTTAATACGCAGTATTTT
NA,TRBJ2-3,NA,TRBV7-3,CASSLVGEWADTQYF,TGTGCCAGCAGCTTAGTTGGGGAATGGGCAGATACGCAGTATTTT
TRBD1,TRBJ2-5,NA,TRBV20-1,CSALRDRVGETQYF,TGCAGTGCCCTTAGGGACAGGGTTGGTGAGACCCAGTACTTC
NA,TRBJ2-3,NA,TRBV25-1,CASSDGGRDTQYF,TGTGCCAGCAGTGATGGGGGACGGGATACGCAGTATTTT
TRBD1,TRBJ2-7,few,TRBV12-3/TRBV12-4,CTSSSDWTGGITSYEQYF,TGTACCAGCAGTTCCGACTGGACAGGGGGTATCACCTCCTACGAGCAGTACTTC
NA,TRBJ2-3,few,TRBV11-3,CASSPPSGRGDTQYF,TGTGCCAGCAGCCCCCCATCCGGCCGAGGGGATACGCAGTATTTT
TRBD1,TRBJ1-2,few,TRBV13,CASSLAGQLYGYTF,TGTGCCAGCAGCTTAGCGGGACAGCTATATGGCTACACCTTC
NA,TRBJ1-2,many,TRBV20-1,CSAREGGRNYGYTF,TGCAGTGCCCGGGAGGGGGGTCGAAACTATGGCTACACCTTC
NA,TRBJ2-5,many,TRBV7-9,CASSRRDSGVFQETQYF,TGTGCCAGCAGCCGCCGGGACAGCGGGGTCTTCCAAGAGACCCAGTACTTC
NA,TRBJ1-1,many,TRBV5-1,CASSLGRDTEAFF,TGCGCCAGCAGCTTGGGACGGGACACTGAAGCTTTCTTT
TRBD1,TRBJ2-4,NA,TRBV12-3/TRBV12-4,CATQQRTGGGMAKNIQYF,TGTGCCACGCAGCAGAGGACAGGGGGGGGGATGGCCAAAAACATTCAGTACTTC
NA,TRBJ2-7,few,TRBV27,CASSFAGQSYEQYF,TGTGCCAGCAGTTTTGCGGGACAGAGCTACGAGCAGTACTTC
NA,TRBJ1-2,many,TRBV20-1,CSAILQGSNYGYTF,TGCAGTGCTATCCTTCAGGGTTCTAACTATGGCTACACCTTC
NA,TRBJ1-2,NA,TRBV30,CAWQGHYGYTF,TGTGCCTGGCAGGGTCACTATGGCTACACCTTC
NA,TRBJ1-6,few,TRBV10-3,CAIRADGGNSPLHF,TGTGCCATCAGAGCTGACGGTGGGAATTCACCCCTCCACTTT
TRBD2,TRBJ2-1,NA,TRBV7-7,CASSLNAGVNEQFF,TGTGCTAGCAGCTTAAACGCGGGGGTGAATGAGCAGTTCTTC
NA,TRBJ2-3,NA,TRBV7-2,CASSLARAPGRRDTQYF,TGTGCCAGCAGCTTAGCGAGGGCCCCAGGCCGCCGAGATACGCAGTATTTT
NA,TRBJ1-4,NA,TRBV20-1,CSAEPGEKLFF,TGCAGTGCGGAGCCGGGAGAAAAACTGTTTTTT
NA,TRBJ2-1,many,TRBV11-2,CASSLEGDEQFF,TGTGCCAGCAGCTTAGAAGGGGATGAGCAGTTCTTC
TRBD1,TRBJ1-2,NA,TRBV12-3/TRBV12-4,CASRWGQTNYGYTF,TGTGCCAGCAGGTGGGGACAGACCAACTATGGCTACACCTTC
TRBD1,TRBJ2-1,many,TRBV7-6,CASSFYAGTGAGNEQFF,TGTGCCAGCAGCTTCTATGCCGGGACAGGGGCAGGGAATGAGCAGTTCTTC
TRBD1,TRBJ1-1,many,TRBV5-1,CASSLMTGGPTEAFF,TGCGCCAGCAGCTTGATGACAGGGGGCCCCACTGAAGCTTTCTTT
TRBD1,TRBJ1-6,few,TRBV5-6,CASSWDVDRGSNSPLHF,TGTGCCAGCAGCTGGGACGTTGACAGGGGCTCCAATTCACCCCTCCACTTT